This T cell receptor beta chain was sequenced for a study of Graves' ophthalmopathy and Graves' hyperthyroidism. The germline gives CDR1 SEHNR, CDR2 FQNEAQ (reference sequence). The CDR3 extends over 15 amino acids. Orbital computed tomography, thyroid ultrasound, TRAb, serum thyroxine and clinical symptoms formed the basis of diagnosis. This clonotype was observed a handful of times. A read error may explain this, as a much larger clone is one base away. The sequenced template was RNA, covering the TCR beta CDR3 region. In the first round, RT-PCR was carried out with HTBI primers, and a multiplex PCR formed the second round. TCRdb re-called the multiplex PCR reads through MiXCR, storing one row per CDR3 protein. The profile shows roughly 480,000 distinct CDR3 sequences, approximately 15% of them singletons.

This TCR was sampled from a woman aged 25 to 39 with Graves' ophthalmopathy. The V call is TRBV7-9, the J call TRBJ1-3; D is ambiguous. The sequencing sample was made of blood. The CDR3 bases are TGTGCCGGCAGCTTGGGAGGGAGCTCTGGAAACACCATATATTTT. Translation: CAGSLGGSSGNTIYF.